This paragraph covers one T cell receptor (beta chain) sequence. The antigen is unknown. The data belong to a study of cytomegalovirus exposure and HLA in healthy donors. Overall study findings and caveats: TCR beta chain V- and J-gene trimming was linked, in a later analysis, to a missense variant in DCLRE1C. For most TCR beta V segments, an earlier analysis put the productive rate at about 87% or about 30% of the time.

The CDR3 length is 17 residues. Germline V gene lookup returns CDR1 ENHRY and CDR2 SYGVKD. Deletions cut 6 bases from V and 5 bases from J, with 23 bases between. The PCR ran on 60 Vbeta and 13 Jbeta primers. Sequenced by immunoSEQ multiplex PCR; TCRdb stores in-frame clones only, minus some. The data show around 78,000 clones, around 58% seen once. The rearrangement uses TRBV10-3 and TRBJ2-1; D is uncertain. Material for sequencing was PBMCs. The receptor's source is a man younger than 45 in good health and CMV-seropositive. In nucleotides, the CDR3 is TGTGCCATCAGCACGGTTGACACGTATTACCTCCACAATGAGCAGTTCTTC. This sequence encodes CAISTVDTYYLHNEQFF.